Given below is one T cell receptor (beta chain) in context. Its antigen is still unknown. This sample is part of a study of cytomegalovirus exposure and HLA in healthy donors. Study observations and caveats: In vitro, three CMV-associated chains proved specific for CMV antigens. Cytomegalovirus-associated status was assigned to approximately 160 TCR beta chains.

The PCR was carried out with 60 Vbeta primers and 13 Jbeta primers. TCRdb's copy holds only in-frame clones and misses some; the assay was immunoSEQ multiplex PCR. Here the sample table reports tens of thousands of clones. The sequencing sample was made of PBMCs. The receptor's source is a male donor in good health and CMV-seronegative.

Here the CDR3 DNA reads TGTGCCAGCAGTTTATGGTCGACAGGAGATCGGGCTAACTATGGCTACACCTTC. Protein: CASSLWSTGDRANYGYTF. This chain uses TRBV27 with TRBJ1-2; possibly TRBD1 for D (6 bases). The V and J ends lost 1 base and 0 bases respectively, with 18 bases between them. The CDR3 has 18 amino acids. Germline values: CDR1 MNHEY, CDR2 SMNVEV (reference sequence).